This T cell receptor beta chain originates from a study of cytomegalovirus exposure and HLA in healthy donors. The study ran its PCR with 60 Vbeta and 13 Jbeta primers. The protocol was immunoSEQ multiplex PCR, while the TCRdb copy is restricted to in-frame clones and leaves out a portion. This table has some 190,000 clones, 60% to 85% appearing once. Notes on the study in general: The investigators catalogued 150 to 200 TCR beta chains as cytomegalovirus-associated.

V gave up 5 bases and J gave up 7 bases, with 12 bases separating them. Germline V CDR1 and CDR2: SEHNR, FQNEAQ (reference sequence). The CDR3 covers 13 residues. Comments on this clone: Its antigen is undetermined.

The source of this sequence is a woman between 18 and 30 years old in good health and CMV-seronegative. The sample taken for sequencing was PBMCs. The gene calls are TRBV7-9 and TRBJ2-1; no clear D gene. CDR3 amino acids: CASSPAGSNEQFF. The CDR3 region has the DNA TGTGCCAGCAGCCCTGCAGGCTCAAATGAGCAGTTCTTC.